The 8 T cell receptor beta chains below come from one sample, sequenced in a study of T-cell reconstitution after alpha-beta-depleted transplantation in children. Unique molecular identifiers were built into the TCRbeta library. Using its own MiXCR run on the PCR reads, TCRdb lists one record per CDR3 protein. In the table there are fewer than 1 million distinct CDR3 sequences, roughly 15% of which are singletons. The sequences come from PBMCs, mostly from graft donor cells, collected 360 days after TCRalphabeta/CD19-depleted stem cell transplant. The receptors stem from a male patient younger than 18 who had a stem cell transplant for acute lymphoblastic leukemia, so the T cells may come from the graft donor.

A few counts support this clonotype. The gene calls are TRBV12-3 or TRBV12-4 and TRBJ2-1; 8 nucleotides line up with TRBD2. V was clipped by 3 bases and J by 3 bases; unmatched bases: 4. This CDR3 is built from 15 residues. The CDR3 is CASSFTAGVYNEQFF. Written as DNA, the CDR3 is TGTGCCAGCAGTTTTACAGCGGGAGTCTACAATGAGCAGTTCTTC.

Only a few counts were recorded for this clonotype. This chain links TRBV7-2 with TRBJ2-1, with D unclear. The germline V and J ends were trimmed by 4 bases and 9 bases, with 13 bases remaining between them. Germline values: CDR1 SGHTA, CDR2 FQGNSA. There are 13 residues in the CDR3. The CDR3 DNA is TGTGCCAGCAGCTCGGATACCTGGGGTGAGCAGTTCTTC. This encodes CASSSDTWGEQFF.

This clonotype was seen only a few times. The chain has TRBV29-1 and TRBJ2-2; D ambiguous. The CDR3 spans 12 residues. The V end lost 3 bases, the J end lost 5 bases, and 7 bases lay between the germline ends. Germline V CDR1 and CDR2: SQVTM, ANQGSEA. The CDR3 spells CSVDPATGELFF. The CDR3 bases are TGCAGCGTTGATCCGGCGACCGGGGAGCTGTTTTTT.

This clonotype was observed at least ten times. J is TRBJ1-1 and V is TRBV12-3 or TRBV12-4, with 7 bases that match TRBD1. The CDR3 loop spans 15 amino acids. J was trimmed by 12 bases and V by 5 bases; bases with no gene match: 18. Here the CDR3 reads CASSPLPRGIQLPFF. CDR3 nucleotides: TGTGCCAGCAGTCCCCTCCCCAGGGGGATCCAATTACCTTTCTTT.

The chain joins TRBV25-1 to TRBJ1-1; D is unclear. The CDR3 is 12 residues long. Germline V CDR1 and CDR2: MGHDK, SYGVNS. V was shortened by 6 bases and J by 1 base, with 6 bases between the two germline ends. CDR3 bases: TGTGCCAGCAGGGATCCGAACACTGAAGCTTTCTTT. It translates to CASRDPNTEAFF. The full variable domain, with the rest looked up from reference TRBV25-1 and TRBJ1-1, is EADIYQTPRYLVIGTGKKITLECSQTMGHDKMYWYQQDPGMELHLIHYSYGVNSTEKGDLSSESTVSRIRTEHFPLTLESARPSHTSQYLCASRDPNTEAFFGQGTRLTVV.

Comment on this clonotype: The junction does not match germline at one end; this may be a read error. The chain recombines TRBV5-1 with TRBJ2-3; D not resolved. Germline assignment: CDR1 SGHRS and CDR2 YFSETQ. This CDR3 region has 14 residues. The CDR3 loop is CASRPHFESDTQFF. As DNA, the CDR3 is TGCGCCAGCAGACCTCACTTCGAATCGGATACGCAGTTTTTT.

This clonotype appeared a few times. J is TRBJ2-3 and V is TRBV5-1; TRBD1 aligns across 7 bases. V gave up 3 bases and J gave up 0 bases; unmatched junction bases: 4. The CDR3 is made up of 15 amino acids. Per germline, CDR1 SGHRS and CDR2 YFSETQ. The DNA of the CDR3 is TGCGCCAGCAGCTGGAACAGGGGTAGCACAGATACGCAGTATTTT. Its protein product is CASSWNRGSTDTQYF.

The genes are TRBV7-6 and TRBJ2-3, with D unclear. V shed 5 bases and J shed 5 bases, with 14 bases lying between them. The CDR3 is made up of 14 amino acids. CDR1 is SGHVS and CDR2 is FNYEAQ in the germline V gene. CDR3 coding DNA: TGTGCCAGCAGCCCCCGGGTCTGGGAAGATACGCAGTATTTT. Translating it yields CASSPRVWEDTQYF.